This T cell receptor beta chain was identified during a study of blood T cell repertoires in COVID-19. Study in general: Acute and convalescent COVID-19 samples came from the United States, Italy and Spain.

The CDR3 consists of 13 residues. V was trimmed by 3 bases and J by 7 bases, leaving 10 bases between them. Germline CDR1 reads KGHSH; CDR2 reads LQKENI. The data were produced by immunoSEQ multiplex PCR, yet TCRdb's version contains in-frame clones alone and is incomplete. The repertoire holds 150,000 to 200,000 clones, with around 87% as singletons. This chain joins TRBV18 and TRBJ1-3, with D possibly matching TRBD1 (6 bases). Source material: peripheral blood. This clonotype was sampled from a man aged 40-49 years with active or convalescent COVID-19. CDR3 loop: CASSPIQGNTIYF. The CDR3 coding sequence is TGTGCCAGCTCACCTATTCAGGGGAACACCATATATTTT.